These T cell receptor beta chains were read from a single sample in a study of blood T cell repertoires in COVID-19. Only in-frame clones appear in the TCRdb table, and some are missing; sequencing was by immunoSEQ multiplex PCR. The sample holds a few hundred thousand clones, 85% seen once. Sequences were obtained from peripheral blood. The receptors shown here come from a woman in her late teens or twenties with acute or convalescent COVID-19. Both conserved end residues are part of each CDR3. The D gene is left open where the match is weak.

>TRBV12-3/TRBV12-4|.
CASSFTLNTEAFF
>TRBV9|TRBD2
CASSAPSGGASGELFF
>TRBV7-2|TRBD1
CASSFDRVTEAFF
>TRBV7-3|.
CASSLNRDTEAFF
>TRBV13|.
CASRSGGADEKLFF
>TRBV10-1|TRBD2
CASSSWGGNEQFF
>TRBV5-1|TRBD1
CASSLRTGSYGYTF
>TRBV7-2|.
CASSSQVTTGELFF
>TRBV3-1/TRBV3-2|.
CASSPRGAGEKLFF
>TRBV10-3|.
CAISESKGRSGEQYF
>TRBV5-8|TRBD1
CASSPGQGGWYGYTF
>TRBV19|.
CASSILGLGAPQHF
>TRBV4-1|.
CASSLPGGGEAFF
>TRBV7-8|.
CASSLLNTEAFF
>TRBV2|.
CASSPQSNQPQHF
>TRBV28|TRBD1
CASSIPQGLVSGANVLTF
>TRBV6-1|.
CASSDAGNTDTQYF
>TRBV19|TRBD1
CASSSAGTGPYEQYF
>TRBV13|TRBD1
CASSPGQGSGGALHF
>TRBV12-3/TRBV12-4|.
CASSARDTQYF
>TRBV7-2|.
CARPDSGMIGEKLFF
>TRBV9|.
CASSPHPGQPYGYTF
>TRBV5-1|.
CASSLDRVDTQYF
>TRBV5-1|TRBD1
CASSGGQGANTEAFF
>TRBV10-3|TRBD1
CAISEGTQGSNQPQHF
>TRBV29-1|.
CSVPQGGRGSPLHF
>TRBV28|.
CASSRQGPLYEQYF
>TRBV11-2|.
CASSLSQGAYEQYF
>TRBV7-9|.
CASSFGGTEGYTF
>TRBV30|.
CAWMTSGETQYF